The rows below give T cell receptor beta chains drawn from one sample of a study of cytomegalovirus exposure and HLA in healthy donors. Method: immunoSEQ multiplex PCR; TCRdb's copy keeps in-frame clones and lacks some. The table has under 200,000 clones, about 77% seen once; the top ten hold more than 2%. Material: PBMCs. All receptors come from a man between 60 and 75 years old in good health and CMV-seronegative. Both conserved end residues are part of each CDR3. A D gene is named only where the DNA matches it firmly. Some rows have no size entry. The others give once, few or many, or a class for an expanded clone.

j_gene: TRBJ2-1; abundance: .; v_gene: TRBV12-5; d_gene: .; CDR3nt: TGTGCTAGTGGTTTGGGCACAGAATACAATGAGCAGTTCTTC; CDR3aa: CASGLGTEYNEQFF
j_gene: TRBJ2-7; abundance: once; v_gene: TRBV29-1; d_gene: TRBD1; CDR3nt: TGCAGCGTGGGGACAGGTCCCGAGCAGTACTTC; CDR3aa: CSVGTGPEQYF
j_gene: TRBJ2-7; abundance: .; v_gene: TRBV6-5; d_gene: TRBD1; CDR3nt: TGTGCCAGCAGCCAAAGCTCCGGACAGGGCTACGAGCAGTACTTC; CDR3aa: CASSQSSGQGYEQYF
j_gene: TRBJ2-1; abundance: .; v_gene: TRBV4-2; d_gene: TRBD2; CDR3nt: TGTGCCAGCAGCCACACCGGGACTAGCTCTTCCAATGAGCAGTTCTTC; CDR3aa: CASSHTGTSSSNEQFF
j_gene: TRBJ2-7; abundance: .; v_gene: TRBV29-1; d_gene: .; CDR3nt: TGCAGCGTCGCCGGGGGACCGGGACAGATCTTCTACGAGCAGTACTTC; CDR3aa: CSVAGGPGQIFYEQYF
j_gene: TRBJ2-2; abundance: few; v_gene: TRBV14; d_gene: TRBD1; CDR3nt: TGTGCCAGCAGCCAAGATAGTGCAGGGGGCTGGACCGGGGAGCTGTTTTTT; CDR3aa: CASSQDSAGGWTGELFF
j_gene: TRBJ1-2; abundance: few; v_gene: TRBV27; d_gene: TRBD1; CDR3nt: TGTGCCAGCCTACCTGACAGGGCGTATGGCTACACCTTC; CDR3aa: CASLPDRAYGYTF
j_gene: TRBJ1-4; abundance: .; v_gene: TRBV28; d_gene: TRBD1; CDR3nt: TGTGCCAGTAGCAGGGGGGCCACTAATGAAAAACTGTTTTTT; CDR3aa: CASSRGATNEKLFF
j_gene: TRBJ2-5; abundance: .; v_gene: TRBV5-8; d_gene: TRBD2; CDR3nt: TGTGCCAGCAGCCAACTACTAGCGGGGGAGGAGACCCAGTACTTC; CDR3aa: CASSQLLAGEETQYF
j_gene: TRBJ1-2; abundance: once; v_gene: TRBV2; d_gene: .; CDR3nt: TGTGCCAGCATCACGGGTTATAACAAGCCTGGCTACACCTTC; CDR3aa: CASITGYNKPGYTF
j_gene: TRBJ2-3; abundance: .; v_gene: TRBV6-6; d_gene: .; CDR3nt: TGTGCCAGCAGTATAACCGGGACTCCTGACACAGATACGCAGTATTTT; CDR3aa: CASSITGTPDTDTQYF
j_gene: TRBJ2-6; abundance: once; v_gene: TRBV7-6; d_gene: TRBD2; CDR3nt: TGTGCCAGCAGCCCTCCTGCGGGGGCTGGGGCCAACGTCCTGACTTTC; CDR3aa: CASSPPAGAGANVLTF
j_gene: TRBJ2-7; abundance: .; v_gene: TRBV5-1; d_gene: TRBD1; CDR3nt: TGCGCCAGCCGAAGGAGGACAGGGGGTTACGAGCAGTACTTC; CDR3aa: CASRRRTGGYEQYF
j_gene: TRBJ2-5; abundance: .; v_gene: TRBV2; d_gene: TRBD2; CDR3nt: TGTGCCAGCATCGTACCAGCGGGAGGACGGGAGACCCAGTACTTC; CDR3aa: CASIVPAGGRETQYF
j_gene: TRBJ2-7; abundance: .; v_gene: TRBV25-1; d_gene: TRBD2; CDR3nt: TGTGCCAGCAGTGGGCTAGCGGGAGGAAAGAGCTCCTACGAGCAGTACTTC; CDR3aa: CASSGLAGGKSSYEQYF
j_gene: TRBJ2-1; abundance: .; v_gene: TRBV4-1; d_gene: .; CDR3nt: TGCGCCAGCAGCCAAGTTAATCTACTAGTTTTTGATGAGCAGTTCTTC; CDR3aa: CASSQVNLLVFDEQFF
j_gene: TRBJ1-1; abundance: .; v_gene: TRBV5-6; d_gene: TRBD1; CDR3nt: TGTGCCAGCAGTTCAGCGGGGGACCGGTCAAGACAGGGGGCTGGAGCTTTCTTT; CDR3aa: CASSSAGDRSRQGAGAFF
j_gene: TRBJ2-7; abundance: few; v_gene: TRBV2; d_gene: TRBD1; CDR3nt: TGTGCCAGCTCATATCGACAGGGCGAGATTGGCTTC; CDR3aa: CASSYRQGEIGF
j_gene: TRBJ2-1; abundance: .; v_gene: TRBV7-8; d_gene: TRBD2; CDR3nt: TGTGCCAGCAGCTCGGACCGGGGGGCCTACAATGAGCAGTTCTTC; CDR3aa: CASSSDRGAYNEQFF
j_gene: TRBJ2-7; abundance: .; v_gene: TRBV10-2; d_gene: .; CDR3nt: TGCGCCAGCAGCCCCCTGAGCTCCTACGAGCAGTACTTC; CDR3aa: CASSPLSSYEQYF
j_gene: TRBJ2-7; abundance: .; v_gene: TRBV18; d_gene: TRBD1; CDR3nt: TGTGCCAGCTCAGCGGCGGCACAGGGGCACTCCTACGAGCAGTACTTC; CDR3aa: CASSAAAQGHSYEQYF
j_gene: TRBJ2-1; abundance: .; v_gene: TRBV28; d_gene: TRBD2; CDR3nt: TGTGCCAGCACCTATACCGGGACTAGGAACAATGAGCAGTTCTTC; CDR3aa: CASTYTGTRNNEQFF
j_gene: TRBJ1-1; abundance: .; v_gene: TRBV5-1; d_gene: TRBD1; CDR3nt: TGCGCCAGCCGGGGACAGGCCAACACTGAAGCTTTCTTT; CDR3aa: CASRGQANTEAFF
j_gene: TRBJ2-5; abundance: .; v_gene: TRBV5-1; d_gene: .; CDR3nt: TGCGCCAGCAGCACGCATGACAGGCTAGAGACCCAGTACTTC; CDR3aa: CASSTHDRLETQYF
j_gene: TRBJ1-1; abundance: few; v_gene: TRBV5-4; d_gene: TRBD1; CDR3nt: TGTGCCAGCAGCCTACAAGTAGGACAGGGGGCTTTCTTT; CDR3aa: CASSLQVGQGAFF
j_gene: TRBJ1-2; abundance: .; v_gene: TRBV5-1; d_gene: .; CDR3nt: TGCGCCAGCAGCTCGCCGGCTGCGGGGTATGGCTACACCTTC; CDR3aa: CASSSPAAGYGYTF
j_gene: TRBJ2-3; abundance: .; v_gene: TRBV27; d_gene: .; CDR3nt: TGTGCCAGCAGTCCCCGCGAGGCCCACACAGATACGCAGTATTTT; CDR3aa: CASSPREAHTDTQYF
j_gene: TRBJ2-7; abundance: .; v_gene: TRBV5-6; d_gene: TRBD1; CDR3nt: TGTGCCAGCAGCTCACAGGGGAATCCCTACGAGCAGTACTTC; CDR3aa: CASSSQGNPYEQYF
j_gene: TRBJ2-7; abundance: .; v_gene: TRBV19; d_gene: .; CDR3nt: TGTGCCAGTAGCCGTCTAGGGCAGGGCGACGAGCAGTACTTC; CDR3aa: CASSRLGQGDEQYF
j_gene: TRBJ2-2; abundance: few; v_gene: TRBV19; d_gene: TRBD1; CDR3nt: TGTGCCAGTAGTACGACAGGGAGCACCGGGGAGCTGTTTTTT; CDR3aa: CASSTTGSTGELFF
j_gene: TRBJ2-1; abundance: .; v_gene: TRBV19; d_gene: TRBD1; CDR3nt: TGTGCCAGTAGTATCACCTGGAGACAGGGATTCTCCTACAATGAGCAGTTCTTC; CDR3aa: CASSITWRQGFSYNEQFF
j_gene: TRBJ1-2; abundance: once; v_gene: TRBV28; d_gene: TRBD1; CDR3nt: TGTGCCAGCAGTTTATCCATCGGAGGCAGGGGGCGAGGTGGCTACACCTTC; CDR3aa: CASSLSIGGRGRGGYTF
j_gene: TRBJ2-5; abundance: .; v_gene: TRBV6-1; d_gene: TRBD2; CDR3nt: TGTGCCAGCAGCCTAGCGGAAGAGACCCAGTACTTC; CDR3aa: CASSLAEETQYF
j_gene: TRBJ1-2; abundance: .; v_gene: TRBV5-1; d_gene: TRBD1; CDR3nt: TGCGCCAGCAGCGAGGGGACAGGCGGAGACTATGGCTACACCTTC; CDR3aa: CASSEGTGGDYGYTF
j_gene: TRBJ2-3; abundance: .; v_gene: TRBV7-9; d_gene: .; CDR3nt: TGTGCCAGCAGCTTAGCGGTGGCCGGGACGCAGTATTTT; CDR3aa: CASSLAVAGTQYF
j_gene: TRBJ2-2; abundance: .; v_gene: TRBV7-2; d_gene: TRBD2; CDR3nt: TGTGCCAGCAGCTTCCGACTAGCGGGGAATGCCGGGGAGCTGTTTTTT; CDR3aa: CASSFRLAGNAGELFF
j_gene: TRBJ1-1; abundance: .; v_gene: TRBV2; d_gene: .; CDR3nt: TGTGCCAGCAGGAAGGACAGTTCAAACACTGAAGCTTTCTTT; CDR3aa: CASRKDSSNTEAFF
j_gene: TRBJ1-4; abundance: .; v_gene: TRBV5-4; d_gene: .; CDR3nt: TGTGCCAGCAGCGGCAGGGTGAATGAAAAACTGTTTTTT; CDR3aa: CASSGRVNEKLFF
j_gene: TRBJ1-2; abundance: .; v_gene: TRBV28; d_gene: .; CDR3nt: TGTGCCAGCATGGAGTCGGACAGAAACTATGGCTACACCTTC; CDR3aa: CASMESDRNYGYTF
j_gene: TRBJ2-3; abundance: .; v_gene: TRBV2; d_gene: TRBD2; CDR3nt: TGTGCCAGCAGTGAATATAGCGGGAGCACAGATACGCAGTATTTT; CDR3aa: CASSEYSGSTDTQYF
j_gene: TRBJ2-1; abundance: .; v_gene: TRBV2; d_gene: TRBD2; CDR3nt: TGTGCCGGTACTAGCGGGGGGTACAATGAGCAGTTCTTC; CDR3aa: CAGTSGGYNEQFF
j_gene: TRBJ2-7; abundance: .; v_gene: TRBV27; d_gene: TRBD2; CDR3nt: TGTGCCAGCGGGGAGGGGATGAACGAGCAGTACTTC; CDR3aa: CASGEGMNEQYF
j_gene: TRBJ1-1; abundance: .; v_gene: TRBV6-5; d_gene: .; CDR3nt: TGTGCCAGCAGTTACCCGGGCCCCCGGGAGGACACTGAAGCTTTCTTT; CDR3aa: CASSYPGPREDTEAFF
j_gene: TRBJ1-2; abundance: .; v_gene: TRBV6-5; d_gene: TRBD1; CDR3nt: TGTGCCAGCAGTTCGGGACAGGGAGACTATGGCTACACCTTC; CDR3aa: CASSSGQGDYGYTF
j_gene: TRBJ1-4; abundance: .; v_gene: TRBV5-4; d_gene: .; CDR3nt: TGTGCCAGCAGCAACGGACAAATTAATGAAAAACTGTTTTTT; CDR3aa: CASSNGQINEKLFF
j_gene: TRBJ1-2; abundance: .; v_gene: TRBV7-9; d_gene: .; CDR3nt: TGTGCCAGCACCTTCAGCGACCGAGATGGCTACACCTTC; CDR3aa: CASTFSDRDGYTF
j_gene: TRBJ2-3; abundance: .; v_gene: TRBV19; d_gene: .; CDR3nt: TGTGCCAGTAGCTTTTCGGCGGGGGCAGCAGATACGCAGTATTTT; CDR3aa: CASSFSAGAADTQYF
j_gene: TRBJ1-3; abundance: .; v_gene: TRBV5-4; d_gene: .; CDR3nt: TGTGCCAGCAGCTTGGGCCCGGTACTGGCTGGAAACACCATATATTTT; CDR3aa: CASSLGPVLAGNTIYF
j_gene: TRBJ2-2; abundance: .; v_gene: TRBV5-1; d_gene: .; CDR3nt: TGCGCCAGCAGCTCATCAAGGGGAGGGGGCACCGGGGAGCTGTTTTTT; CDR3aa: CASSSSRGGGTGELFF
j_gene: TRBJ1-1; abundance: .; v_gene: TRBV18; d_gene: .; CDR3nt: TGTGCCAGCGGGCAAGAAGTTAACACTGAAGCTTTCTTT; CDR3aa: CASGQEVNTEAFF
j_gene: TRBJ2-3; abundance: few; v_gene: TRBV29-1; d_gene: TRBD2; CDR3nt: TGCAGCGTTGAAGGAGCGGGGGGGAGCACAGATACGCAGTATTTT; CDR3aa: CSVEGAGGSTDTQYF
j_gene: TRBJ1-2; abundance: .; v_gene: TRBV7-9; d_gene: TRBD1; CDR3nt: TGTGCCAGCAGCCCCTCGGGGGACAGGACGCTTAACTATGGCTACACCTTC; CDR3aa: CASSPSGDRTLNYGYTF
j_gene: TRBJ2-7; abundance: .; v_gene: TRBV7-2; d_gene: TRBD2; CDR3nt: TGTGCCAGCAGCCTAGCGGGAGTGAGCTCCTACGAGCAGTACTTC; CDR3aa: CASSLAGVSSYEQYF
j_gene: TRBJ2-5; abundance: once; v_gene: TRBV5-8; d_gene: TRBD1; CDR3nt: TGTGCCAGCAGCTTGGAAGGGACAGCGACGGGGACCCAGTACTTC; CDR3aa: CASSLEGTATGTQYF
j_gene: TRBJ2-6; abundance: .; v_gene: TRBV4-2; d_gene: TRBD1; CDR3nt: TGTGCCAGCAGCCAAGATCAGAGTAGGGGGCTGGGAGGGGCCAACGTCCTGACTTTC; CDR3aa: CASSQDQSRGLGGANVLTF
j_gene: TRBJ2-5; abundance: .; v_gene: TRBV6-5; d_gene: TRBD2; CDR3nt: TGTGCCAGCAGTTACGGCGGGAGCAAAGGGCGGGCCCAGTACTTC; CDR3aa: CASSYGGSKGRAQYF
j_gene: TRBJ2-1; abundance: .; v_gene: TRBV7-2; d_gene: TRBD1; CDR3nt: TGTGCCAGCAGCTTCGAGACAGGGACCTACAATGAGCAGTTCTTC; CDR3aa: CASSFETGTYNEQFF
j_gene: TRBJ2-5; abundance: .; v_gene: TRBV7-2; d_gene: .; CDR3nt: TGTGCCAGCAGCCAGACTTACACGTACCAAGAGACCCAGTACTTC; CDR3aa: CASSQTYTYQETQYF
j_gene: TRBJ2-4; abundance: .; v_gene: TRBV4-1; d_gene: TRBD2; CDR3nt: TGCGCCAGCAGCCAAGGCCCAGCGGGGGGCTCCAAAAACATTCAGTACTTC; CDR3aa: CASSQGPAGGSKNIQYF
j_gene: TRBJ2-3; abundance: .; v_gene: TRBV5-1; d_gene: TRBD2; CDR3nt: TGCGCCAGCAGCCTGCGGGGGGGGACAGATACGCAGTATTTT; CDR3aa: CASSLRGGTDTQYF